This paragraph covers one T cell receptor beta chain sequence. Its target is unknown. The source of the sample is a study of cytomegalovirus exposure and HLA in healthy donors. Primers included in the PCR were 60 Vbeta and 13 Jbeta primers. TCRdb's copy holds only in-frame clones and misses some; the assay was immunoSEQ multiplex PCR. Found here are 150,000 to 200,000 clones, about four fifths of them singletons; the top ten hold 1%. This CDR3 is 16 amino acids long. Per the germline V gene, CDR1 is SGDLS and CDR2 is YYNGEE. The trim removed 4 bases at V and 2 bases at J, leaving 4 bases unmatched. Study-level findings and limits: Testing in vitro showed a few CMV-associated chains specific for CMV antigens.

The sequenced sample consisted of PBMCs. The chain combines TRBV9 with TRBJ2-6, with 9 bases matching TRBD1. The sequence derives from a woman aged 45-65 years in good health and CMV-seropositive. CDR3 nucleotides: TGTGCCAGCAGCTCCGGGACAGGGACTGGGGCCAACGTCCTGACTTTC. Its translation: CASSSGTGTGANVLTF.